This T cell receptor beta chain was sequenced for a study of preoperative IRX-2 immunotherapy in early breast cancer. Method: immunoSEQ multiplex PCR; TCRdb's copy keeps in-frame clones and lacks some. This table has 30,000 or so clones, almost 90% appearing once. The treatment: preoperative locoregional IRX-2 cytokine immunotherapy. Samples came from a phase Ib trial of preoperative locoregional IRX-2 cytokine immunotherapy. CDR1 MNHEY and CDR2 SMNVEV come from the germline V gene (reference sequence). V shed 0 bases and J shed 8 bases, with 16 bases lying between them. The CDR3 spans 15 residues. The receptor's source is a human donor with breast cancer. Collection took place from a patient treated with IRX-2 immunotherapy. The chain is built from TRBV27 and TRBJ1-2, with no clear D. DNA of the CDR3: TGTGCCAGCAGTTTATCCTGGCGTGGAAGCCACGGCTACACCTTC. Translated, it gives CASSLSWRGSHGYTF.